Only one count was recorded for the clone carrying this T cell receptor (beta chain). The CDR3 is 16 residues long. The V segment lost 2 bases and the J segment 5 bases; nucleotides outside the gene matches: 6. Germline V lookup: CDR1 WNHNN, CDR2 SYGVQD (reference sequence). This sample was taken from a study of blood T cell repertoires in COVID-19. Overall study: Acute-phase and convalescent COVID-19 samples originated in the United States, Italy and Spain. Sources were T cells, B-cell-depleted T cells, or PBMCs; the material itself was cDNA or gDNA.

In the authors' workflow: Cell counts per sample came from amplifying reference gene primers. Clones were sequenced by immunoSEQ multiplex PCR, and TCRdb holds only the in-frame ones, with some missing. V and J calls and clone size are copied from that table; D and trimming were computed from the DNA. This table has around 200,000 clones, 84% appearing once. The TCR originated in a man under 40 with active or convalescent COVID-19. This chain uses TRBV10-1 with TRBJ2-1; 10 bases map to TRBD1. Sequenced input: peripheral blood. The CDR3: CASSENPGQGNNEQFF. In DNA form, the CDR3 reads TGCGCCAGCAGTGAGAATCCGGGACAGGGGAACAATGAGCAGTTCTTC.